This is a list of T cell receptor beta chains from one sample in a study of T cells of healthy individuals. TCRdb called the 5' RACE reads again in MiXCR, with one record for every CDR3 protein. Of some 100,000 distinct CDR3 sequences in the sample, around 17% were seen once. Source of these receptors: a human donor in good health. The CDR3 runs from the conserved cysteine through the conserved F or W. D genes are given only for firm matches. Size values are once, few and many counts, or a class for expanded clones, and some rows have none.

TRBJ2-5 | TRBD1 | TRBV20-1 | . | TGCAGTGCTAGATCAGACAGGGGATTAGGCGAGACCCAGTACTTC | CSARSDRGLGETQYF
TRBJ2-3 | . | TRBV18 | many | TGTGCCAGCTCACCAGCAAATACGCAGTATTTT | CASSPANTQYF
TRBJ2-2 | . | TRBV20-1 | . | TGCAGCGCTTTTCCGGGGGGCAACACCGGGGAGCTGTTTTTT | CSAFPGGNTGELFF
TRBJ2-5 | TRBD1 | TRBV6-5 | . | TGTGCCAGCAGTTACTCGTCGACAGGGAATCAAGAGACCCAGTACTTC | CASSYSSTGNQETQYF
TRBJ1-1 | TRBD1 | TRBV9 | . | TGTGCCAGCAGCTATATAGGACAGGGGGCGGCTGAAGCTTTCTTT | CASSYIGQGAAEAFF
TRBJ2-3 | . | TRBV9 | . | TGTGCCAGCAGCGTAGCAGGAAGCACAGATACGCAGTATTTT | CASSVAGSTDTQYF
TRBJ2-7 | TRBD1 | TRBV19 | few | TGTGCCAGTAGTGGAATGACAGACAGGGGCACCTACGAGCAGTACTTC | CASSGMTDRGTYEQYF
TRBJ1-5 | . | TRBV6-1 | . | TGTGCCAGCAGTGAACCCCGCCAGGGGCGTTCAAACAATCAGCCCCAGCATTTT | CASSEPRQGRSNNQPQHF
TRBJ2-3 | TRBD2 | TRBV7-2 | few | TGTGCCAGCAGCCGCCAGACTAGCGAACCAAACACAGATACGCAGTATTTT | CASSRQTSEPNTDTQYF
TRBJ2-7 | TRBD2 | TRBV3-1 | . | TGTGCCAGCAGCCTGCCGGGAGGCGAGCAGTACTTC | CASSLPGGEQYF
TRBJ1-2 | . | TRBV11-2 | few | TGTGCCAGCAGCGTCGAGGGTCTCGGCTACACCTTC | CASSVEGLGYTF
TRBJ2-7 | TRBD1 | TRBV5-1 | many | TGCGCCAGCTCTCCACAGGGGGCCTCCTACGAGCAGTACTTC | CASSPQGASYEQYF
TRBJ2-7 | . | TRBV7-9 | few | TGTGCCAGCAGCCCAAGGGACGGAATCTACGAGCAGTACTTC | CASSPRDGIYEQYF
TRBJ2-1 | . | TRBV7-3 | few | TGTGCCAGCAGCCTAAACAATGAGCAGTTCTTC | CASSLNNEQFF
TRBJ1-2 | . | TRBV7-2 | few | TGTGCCAGCAGCTACCAAGGGAGGGAAAATGGCTACACCTTC | CASSYQGRENGYTF
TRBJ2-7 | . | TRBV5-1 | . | TGCGCCAGCAGCTTGGGATATATGGCCGGTGTCTACGAGCAGTACTTC | CASSLGYMAGVYEQYF
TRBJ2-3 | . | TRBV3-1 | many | TGTGCCAGCTCTCAGCGGAACACAGATACGCAGTATTTT | CASSQRNTDTQYF
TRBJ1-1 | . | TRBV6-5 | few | TGTGCCAGCACCCCACGGGGTCCCACTGAAGCTTTCTTT | CASTPRGPTEAFF
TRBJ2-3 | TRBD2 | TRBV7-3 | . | TGTGCCAGCAGCCCCCGAAGCGGGAGGGGGGCAGATACGCAGTATTTT | CASSPRSGRGADTQYF
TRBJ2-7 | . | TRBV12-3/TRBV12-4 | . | TGTGCCAGCAGTTTTCAGGAGAGGACGGGGGAGCAGTACTTC | CASSFQERTGEQYF
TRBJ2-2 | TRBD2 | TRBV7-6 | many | TGTGCCAGCAGCTCTAGCGGGACTAGCGGCTACACCGGGGAGCTGTTTTTT | CASSSSGTSGYTGELFF
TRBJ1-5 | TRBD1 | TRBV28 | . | TGTGCCAGCAGCCGACCAGGGGGGGGTCAGCCCCAGCATTTT | CASSRPGGGQPQHF
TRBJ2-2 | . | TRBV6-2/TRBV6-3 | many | TGTGCCAGCAGTTCCGCGCGACATCTCACCGGGGAGCTGTTTTTT | CASSSARHLTGELFF
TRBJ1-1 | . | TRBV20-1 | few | TGCAGTGCTAGTCGGCAGCCGAACACTGAAGCTTTCTTT | CSASRQPNTEAFF
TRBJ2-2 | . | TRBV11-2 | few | TGTGCCAGCAGCTATAATACGGAGGGGGAGCTGTTTTTT | CASSYNTEGELFF
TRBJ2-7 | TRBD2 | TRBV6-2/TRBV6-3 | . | TGTGCCAGCAGCTCTCTAGCGGGAGGATCCTACGAGCAGTACTTC | CASSSLAGGSYEQYF
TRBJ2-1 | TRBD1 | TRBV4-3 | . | TGCGCCAGCAGGCCGGGACAGGGTTTAGGAGAGCAGTTCTTC | CASRPGQGLGEQFF
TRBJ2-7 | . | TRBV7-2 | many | TGTGCCAGCAGCTTAAGGGGAGCGGTTGGGGAGCAGTACTTC | CASSLRGAVGEQYF
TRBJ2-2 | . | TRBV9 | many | TGTGCCAGCAGCGTAGTTGGCGGGGAGCTGTTTTTT | CASSVVGGELFF
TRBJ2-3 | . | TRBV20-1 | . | TGCAGTGCCGAAAGCAGGCGATTGGGCACAGATACGCAGTATTTT | CSAESRRLGTDTQYF
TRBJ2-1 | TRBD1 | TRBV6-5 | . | TGTGCCAGCAGAAATAGACTCCGGGACAGGGGCTACAATGAGCAGTTCTTC | CASRNRLRDRGYNEQFF
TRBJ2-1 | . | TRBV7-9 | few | TGTGCCAGCAGCTCCGGGGCCTTGGAGCAGTTCTTC | CASSSGALEQFF
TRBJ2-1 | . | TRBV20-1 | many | TGCAGTGCTAGAGTGGGGACCGATGAGCAGTTCTTC | CSARVGTDEQFF
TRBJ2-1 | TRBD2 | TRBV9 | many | TGTGCCAGCAGCCCGGGACTAGCTGAGCAGTTCTTC | CASSPGLAEQFF
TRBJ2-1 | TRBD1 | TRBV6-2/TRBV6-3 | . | TGTGCCAGCAGTCGAGACCCGGACAGGTACAATGAGCAGTTCTTC | CASSRDPDRYNEQFF
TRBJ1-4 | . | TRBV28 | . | TGTGCCAGCAGTTCCCGATCTAATGAAAAACTGTTTTTT | CASSSRSNEKLFF
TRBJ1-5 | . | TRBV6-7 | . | TGTGCCAGCAGTGGCCTGCGGGGCCCGAATCAGCCCCAGCATTTT | CASSGLRGPNQPQHF
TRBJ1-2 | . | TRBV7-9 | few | TGTGCCAGCAGCCCCCTAGGAAAGGGGGATTCGGATGGCTACACCTTC | CASSPLGKGDSDGYTF
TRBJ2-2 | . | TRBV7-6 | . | TGTGCCAGCAGATACGCAGGGGCTACCGGGGAGCTGTTTTTT | CASRYAGATGELFF
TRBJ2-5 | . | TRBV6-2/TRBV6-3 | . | TGTGCCAGCAGTGAGAGACACCAAGAGACCCAGTACTTC | CASSERHQETQYF
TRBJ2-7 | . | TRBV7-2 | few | TGTGCCAGCAGCTCCCGACGAGCCTACGAGCAGTACTTC | CASSSRRAYEQYF
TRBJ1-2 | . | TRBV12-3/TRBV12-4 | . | TGTGCCAGCAGTCCAGGAGACTATGGCTACACCTTC | CASSPGDYGYTF
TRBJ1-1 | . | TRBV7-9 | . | TGTGCCAGCAGCTTGAACACAGGGCCGAACACTGAAGCTTTCTTT | CASSLNTGPNTEAFF
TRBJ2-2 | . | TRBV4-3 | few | TGCGCCAGCAGCCAAGGCCGGGACGCGAACACCGGGGAGCTGTTTTTT | CASSQGRDANTGELFF
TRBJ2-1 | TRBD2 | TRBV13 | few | TGTGCCAGCAGCGCCGGACTAGAACACAATGAGCAGTTCTTC | CASSAGLEHNEQFF
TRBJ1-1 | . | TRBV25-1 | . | TGTGCCAGCAGAGGGGTGGGAGCTTTCTTT | CASRGVGAFF
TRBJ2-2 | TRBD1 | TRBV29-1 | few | TGCAGCGTTGAAGATGACAGGGGGCGTACCGGGGAGCTGTTTTTT | CSVEDDRGRTGELFF
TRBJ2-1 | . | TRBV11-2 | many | TGTGCCAGCAGCTTATCAGGGGGGCGTGAGCAGTTCTTC | CASSLSGGREQFF
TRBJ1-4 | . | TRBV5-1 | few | TGCGCCAGCAGCTCAGGGGCACCTAATGAAAAACTGTTTTTT | CASSSGAPNEKLFF
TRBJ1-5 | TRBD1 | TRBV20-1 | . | TGCAGTGCTAGGAGACAGGGGGGCAATCAGCCCCAGCATTTT | CSARRQGGNQPQHF